Shown below are 24 T cell receptor beta chains from a single sample sequenced in a study of T-cell reconstitution after alpha-beta-depleted transplantation in children. It was with unique molecular identifiers that the TCRbeta library was prepared. One entry per CDR3 protein results from TCRdb running MiXCR on the PCR reads. Here the sample spans hundreds of thousands of distinct CDR3 sequences, 9.9% being singletons. Sequencing used PBMCs from the stem cell graft donor, obtained from the stem cell graft. The origin of the receptors is a human donor who donated a stem cell graft to a child with SCID.

The chain combines TRBV7-6 with TRBJ1-1; TRBD1 matches at 7 bases. This CDR3 is built from 15 residues. Germline assignment: CDR1 SGHVS and CDR2 FNYEAQ. V gave up 4 bases and J gave up 1 base; unmatched junction bases: 6. The CDR3 sequence is CASSSGGIRNTEAFF. The CDR3 coding sequence is TGTGCCAGCAGCTCAGGGGGGATTCGGAACACTGAAGCTTTCTTT.

This clonotype was detected many times. The chain couples TRBV15 to TRBJ2-6; D is undetermined. V shed 3 bases and J shed 0 bases, with 3 bases lying between them. Looked up from germline, CDR1 is LNHNV and CDR2 is YYDKDF (reference sequence). The CDR3 spans 14 residues. This chain's CDR3 is CATSRDSGANVLTF. The CDR3 nucleotides are TGTGCCACCAGCAGGGACTCTGGGGCCAACGTCCTGACTTTC.

The V call is TRBV12-3 or TRBV12-4, the J call TRBJ1-2; D might be TRBD1 (6 bases). This CDR3 has 14 residues. With 5 bases removed from V and 7 bases from J, the gap between germline ends came to 17 bases. This chain's CDR3 is CASSPRTALSGYTF. CDR3 DNA sequence: TGTGCCAGCAGTCCACGGACAGCCTTAAGTGGCTACACCTTC.

This clonotype came up a few times. In DNA, the CDR3 is TGTGCCAGCAGCCTCGGGACTAGGACAGGGATACAGGATGAGCAGTTCTTC. Translating it yields CASSLGTRTGIQDEQFF. V and J are TRBV7-8 and TRBJ2-1; D is perhaps TRBD1 or TRBD2 (8 bases each). Trimming removed 5 bases from V and 8 bases from J, with 25 bases in between. Germline CDR1 reads SGHVS; CDR2 reads FQNEAQ. This CDR3 contains 17 residues.

A few counts support this clonotype. The chain links TRBV27 to TRBJ1-1; D ambiguous. CDR3 length equals 12 residues. Germline V lookup: CDR1 MNHEY, CDR2 SMNVEV (reference sequence). Trimming pared 4 bases from V and 4 bases from J, leaving 7 bases between. In DNA form, the CDR3 reads TGTGCCAGCAGTTCGTGGGGCACTGAAGCTTTCTTT. The encoded protein is CASSSWGTEAFF.

This clonotype occurred a few times. The V gene is TRBV20-1, the J gene TRBJ2-3; D unclear. The length of the CDR3 is 13 residues. Deletions cut 0 bases from V and 0 bases from J, with 4 bases between. The V gene's germline CDR1 is DFQATT and CDR2 SNEGSKA (reference sequence). CDR3 nucleotides: TGCAGTGCTAGAGATACCAGCACAGATACGCAGTATTTT. Amino acids: CSARDTSTDTQYF.

The chain combines TRBV7-8 with TRBJ1-2; 11 bases fit TRBD1. The V gene end was trimmed by 1 base and the J gene end by 5 bases; junction bases not matched to a gene: 9. This CDR3 is built from 17 residues. The germline V gene has CDR1 SGHVS and CDR2 FQNEAQ. Here the CDR3 reads CASSLGTGGATPYGYTF. The DNA of the CDR3 is TGTGCCAGCAGCTTAGGGACAGGGGGCGCGACACCGTATGGCTACACCTTC.

CDR3 in amino acids: CASSELAGGQETQYF. The CDR3 coding sequence is TGTGCCAGCAGTGAACTAGCGGGGGGGCAAGAGACCCAGTACTTC. V and J are TRBV2 and TRBJ2-5; TRBD2 aligns across 12 bases. Germline CDR1 reads SNHLY; CDR2 reads FYNNEI. The CDR3 totals 15 residues. With 2 bases clipped from V and 2 bases from J, the junction kept 0 bases outside the gene matches.

This chain connects TRBV7-2 to TRBJ2-7; no reliable D call. This CDR3 contains 15 residues. Trimming took 3 bases from V and 0 from J, leaving 12 bases between them. Germline V lookup: CDR1 SGHTA, CDR2 FQGNSA. CDR3 loop: CASSFFSATSYEQYF. The CDR3 DNA is TGTGCCAGCAGCTTTTTCAGCGCCACCTCCTACGAGCAGTACTTC. Full variable domain (remainder filled in from reference TRBV7-2 and TRBJ2-7): GAGVSQSPSNKVTEKGKDVELRCDPISGHTALYWYRQSLGQGLEFLIYFQGNSAPDKSGLPSDRFSAERTGGSVSTLTIQRTQQEDSAVYLCASSFFSATSYEQYFGPGTRLTVT.

The chain carries TRBV12-3 or TRBV12-4 and TRBJ2-7; D possibly corresponds to TRBD1 (6 bases). CDR3 length: 15 amino acids. Trimming removed 2 bases at V and 1 base at J, with 12 bases between. In DNA, the CDR3 is TGTGCCAGCAGTTTAAGGTCAGGGGCATCCTACGAGCAGTACTTC. This sequence encodes CASSLRSGASYEQYF.

The chain joins TRBV19 to TRBJ2-1, with D uncertain. The CDR3 has 13 amino acids. Germline CDR1 is LNHDA and CDR2 is SQIVND (reference sequence). V lost 10 bases and J 7 bases, leaving 17 bases between the germline ends. CDR3 nucleotide sequence: TGTGCCACTACGGAAGGGCTAGTAAATGAGCAGTTCTTC. It specifies CATTEGLVNEQFF.

Only a few counts were recorded for this clonotype. The genes are TRBV12-5 and TRBJ1-5, with D possibly TRBD1 on 6 matching bases. This CDR3 region has 15 residues. Trimming removed 5 bases from V and 3 bases from J, with 14 bases in between. Germline CDR1 and CDR2: LGHNT and FRNRAP. This CDR3 reads CASGPRGGNNQPQHF. In DNA, the CDR3 is TGTGCTAGTGGTCCGCGGGGGGGCAACAATCAGCCCCAGCATTTT.

This chain uses TRBV5-5 with TRBJ2-7; D assignment may be TRBD1 or TRBD2 (5 bases each). V was trimmed by 5 bases and J by 3 bases, leaving 18 bases between them. Germline V gives CDR1 SGHKS, CDR2 YYEKEE (reference sequence). This CDR3 spans 15 amino acids. For the CDR3, the DNA is TGTGCCAGCAGTGCCGGGACGGTCCCGAACTACGAGCAGTACTTC. As protein: CASSAGTVPNYEQYF.

This clonotype was detected a few times. This sequence joins TRBV12-3 or TRBV12-4 and TRBJ1-2, with a tentative D call TRBD1 (5 bases). The V end was cut by 5 bases, the J end by 1 base, with 14 bases between. This CDR3 is 15 amino acids long. The CDR3 region is CASSPPQGNNYGYTF. In DNA, the CDR3 is TGTGCCAGCAGTCCCCCGCAGGGCAATAACTATGGCTACACCTTC.

V is TRBV7-3 and J is TRBJ1-1; a weak D match, TRBD1 (6 bases). CDR1 is SGHTA and CDR2 is FQGTGA in the germline V gene. The CDR3 is 18 residues long. V was cut by 1 base and J by 2 bases, with 20 bases left in between. This CDR3 is CASSLMVGGIPKNTEAFF. The CDR3 coding sequence is TGTGCCAGCAGCTTAATGGTGGGGGGCATCCCCAAAAACACTGAAGCTTTCTTT.

The chain couples TRBV20-1 to TRBJ2-4; D assignment may be TRBD1 or TRBD2 (6 bases each). Trimming removed 3 bases at V and 7 bases at J, with 16 bases between. This CDR3 comprises 14 residues. The germline CDR1 and CDR2 sequences are DFQATT and SNEGSKA (reference sequence). The CDR3 DNA sequence: TGCAGTGCTAGGCTGTGGGGGGCGCCGAACATTCAGTACTTC. This encodes CSARLWGAPNIQYF.

V and J are TRBV7-9 and TRBJ2-7, with TRBD2 matching over 11 bases. The junction had 10 bases not matched to a gene; V was cut back by 5 bases and J by 4 bases. Germline V gives CDR1 SEHNR, CDR2 FQNEAQ (reference sequence). There are 16 residues in the CDR3. CDR3 amino acids: CASSKTTSGGNYEQYF. The CDR3 DNA follows: TGTGCCAGCAGCAAAACTACTAGCGGGGGAAATTACGAGCAGTACTTC.

The rearrangement uses TRBV5-1 and TRBJ2-2; a weak D match, TRBD1 (5 bases). Between the trimmed V and J ends, which lost 4 bases and 4 bases, there was a span of 8 bases. Germline V gene lookup returns CDR1 SGHRS and CDR2 YFSETQ. This CDR3 contains 13 residues. DNA for the CDR3: TGCGCCAGCAGCGCGGACACCACCGGGGAGCTGTTTTTT. Protein: CASSADTTGELFF. Full variable domain (outside the CDR3, taken from reference TRBV5-1 and TRBJ2-2): KAGVTQTPRYLIKTRGQQVTLSCSPISGHRSVSWYQQTPGQGLQFLFEYFSETQRNKGNFPGRFSGRQFSNSRSEMNVSTLELGDSALYLCASSADTTGELFFGEGSRLTVL.

The sample holds many counts of this clonotype. The rearrangement joins TRBV12-3 or TRBV12-4 to TRBJ2-1, with 11 bases matching TRBD2. This CDR3 has 15 amino acids. Trimming took 5 bases from V and 4 from J; bases not matched to a gene: 4. CDR3 in DNA: TGTGCCAGCAGTAGAACTAGCGGGGGTTACAATGAGCAGTTCTTC. Residues: CASSRTSGGYNEQFF.

This clonotype occurred many times. The chain recombines TRBV6-5 with TRBJ2-3; TRBD2 matches at 9 bases. Trimming at V came to 4 bases and at J to 5 bases, leaving 10 bases not matched to a gene. The CDR3 sequence is 16 residues long. Germline values: CDR1 MNHEY, CDR2 SVGAGI. CDR3 sequence: CASSSRGWRGGDTQYF. CDR3 sequence (DNA): TGTGCCAGCAGTTCTCGAGGTTGGCGGGGGGGAGATACGCAGTATTTT.

The table lists this clonotype with many counts. The chain links TRBV9 to TRBJ1-1; no clear D gene. The CDR3 consists of 14 residues. Germline lookup yields CDR1 SGDLS and CDR2 YYNGEE. Trimming shortened V by 0 bases and J by 0 bases, and 6 bases separated the two germline ends. CDR3 coding DNA: TGTGCCAGCAGCGTAGGGGGAATGAACACTGAAGCTTTCTTT. Its protein is CASSVGGMNTEAFF.

The chain carries TRBV7-8 and TRBJ2-2; D gene ambiguous. The CDR3 runs to 15 residues. The germline CDR1 and CDR2 sequences are SGHVS and FQNEAQ. The V end lost 0 bases, the J end lost 5 bases, and 10 bases lay between the germline ends. DNA for the CDR3: TGTGCCAGCAGCTTAGCGCTACCAGTGACCGGGGAGCTGTTTTTT. It codes for CASSLALPVTGELFF. The variable domain in full, with the rest retrieved from reference TRBV7-8 and TRBJ2-2, is GAGVSQSPRYKVAKRGQDVALRCDPISGHVSLFWYQQALGQGPEFLTYFQNEAQLDKSGLPSDRFFAERPEGSVSTLKIQRTQQEDSAVYLCASSLALPVTGELFFGEGSRLTVL.

This clonotype has just a few counts. V and J are TRBV9 and TRBJ2-1; D is unclear. The CDR3 is 15 residues long. The V end lost 2 bases, the J end lost 1 base, and 10 bases lay between the germline ends. Germline V gives CDR1 SGDLS, CDR2 YYNGEE. CDR3: CASSVDSASYNEQFF. The CDR3 DNA reads TGTGCCAGCAGCGTCGATTCCGCGTCCTACAATGAGCAGTTCTTC.

This clonotype was seen a handful of times. The chain joins TRBV20-1 to TRBJ2-3; D is tentatively TRBD1 or TRBD2 (5 bases each). Germline V lookup: CDR1 DFQATT, CDR2 SNEGSKA (reference sequence). The CDR3 is 11 amino acids. CDR3 amino acids: CRGTAGDTQYF. The CDR3 DNA follows: TGCAGAGGGACCGCCGGGGATACGCAGTATTTT.